This entry lists 5 T cell receptor beta chains sequenced from one sample in a study of OX40 agonist ivuxolimab in advanced cancers. Clones were read by immunoSEQ multiplex PCR, and TCRdb kept only the in-frame ones, dropping some. The sample records some 87,000 clones, around nine tenths being singletons. This sample comprised CD4+ or CD8+ T cells sorted from blood, obtained in a trial of the OX40 agonist ivuxolimab. Receptor source: an adult with an advanced solid tumor such as melanoma, head and neck, liver or kidney cancer.

This sequence joins TRBV14 and TRBJ2-2; D is unclear. CDR1 is SGHDN, CDR2 FVKESK, per germline. CDR3 length: 17 residues. Trimming removed 0 bases from V and 2 bases from J, with 13 bases in between. CDR3 sequence: CASSQDPRRANTGELFF. The CDR3 nucleotides are TGTGCCAGCAGCCAAGATCCCCGACGGGCTAACACCGGGGAGCTGTTTTTT.

The rearrangement joins TRBV5-1 to TRBJ1-1; the D is unclear. From germline, CDR1 is SGHRS and CDR2 YFSETQ. Trimming left V 4 bases short and J 7 bases short, with 23 bases between. The CDR3 loop spans 16 amino acids. The CDR3 nucleotides read TGCGCCAGCAGCCCGGGATATATTACCAATATTGGTGAAGCTTTCTTT. It translates to CASSPGYITNIGEAFF. The full variable domain, with the rest looked up from reference TRBV5-1 and TRBJ1-1, is KAGVTQTPRYLIKTRGQQVTLSCSPISGHRSVSWYQQTPGQGLQFLFEYFSETQRNKGNFPGRFSGRQFSNSRSEMNVSTLELGDSALYLCASSPGYITNIGEAFFGQGTRLTVV.

V is TRBV19 and J is TRBJ1-5, with TRBD1 identical over 7 bases. This CDR3 region has 15 residues. Germline CDR1 LNHDA, CDR2 SQIVND (reference sequence). V lost 7 bases and J lost 4; bases outside the gene matches: 10. This CDR3 reads CASKGSPTGNQPQHF. CDR3 DNA: TGTGCCAGTAAGGGATCCCCGACAGGGAATCAGCCCCAGCATTTT.

This clone appeared once. This chain connects TRBV7-6 to TRBJ2-1; 13 nucleotides match TRBD2. This CDR3 is built from 16 residues. V dropped 5 bases and J dropped 8; count of bases not matched to a gene: 9. Germline loops: CDR1 SGHVS, CDR2 FNYEAQ. This CDR3 reads CASSLGLAGDLDEQFF. The CDR3 DNA reads TGTGCCAGCAGCCTCGGACTAGCGGGGGACCTGGATGAGCAGTTCTTC.

This chain uses TRBV19 with TRBJ2-7, with D possibly being TRBD2 (6 bases). V gave up 4 bases and J gave up 2 bases, with 18 bases separating them. Germline V lookup: CDR1 LNHDA, CDR2 SQIVND (reference sequence). The CDR3 has 16 residues. The CDR3 is CASSNRDWERPYEQYF. The CDR3 nucleotides are TGTGCCAGTAGTAACCGGGACTGGGAGCGGCCCTACGAGCAGTACTTC.